The sequence of this TCR beta chain was determined in a study of Graves' ophthalmopathy and Graves' hyperthyroidism. The TCR beta CDR3 regions underwent amplification from RNA transcripts. HTBI primers were employed in first-round RT-PCR, then a second-round multiplex PCR followed. Each CDR3 protein is one row after TCRdb ran MiXCR on the multiplex PCR reads. The repertoire includes 500,000 to 700,000 distinct CDR3 sequences, roughly 39% of them detected once, and around 4% sits in the top ten. Between the trimmed V and J ends, which lost 6 bases and 2 bases, there was a span of 8 bases. This CDR3 comprises 12 residues. This clonotype was observed many times.

The source of this sequence is an adult man with Graves' hyperthyroidism. The chain uses TRBV12-3 or TRBV12-4 and TRBJ2-7, with no clear D. The sample was peripheral blood or thyroid tissue (not recorded which). CDR3: CASSRGTYEQYF. CDR3 DNA sequence: TGTGCCAGCAGCCGCGGAACCTACGAGCAGTACTTC.